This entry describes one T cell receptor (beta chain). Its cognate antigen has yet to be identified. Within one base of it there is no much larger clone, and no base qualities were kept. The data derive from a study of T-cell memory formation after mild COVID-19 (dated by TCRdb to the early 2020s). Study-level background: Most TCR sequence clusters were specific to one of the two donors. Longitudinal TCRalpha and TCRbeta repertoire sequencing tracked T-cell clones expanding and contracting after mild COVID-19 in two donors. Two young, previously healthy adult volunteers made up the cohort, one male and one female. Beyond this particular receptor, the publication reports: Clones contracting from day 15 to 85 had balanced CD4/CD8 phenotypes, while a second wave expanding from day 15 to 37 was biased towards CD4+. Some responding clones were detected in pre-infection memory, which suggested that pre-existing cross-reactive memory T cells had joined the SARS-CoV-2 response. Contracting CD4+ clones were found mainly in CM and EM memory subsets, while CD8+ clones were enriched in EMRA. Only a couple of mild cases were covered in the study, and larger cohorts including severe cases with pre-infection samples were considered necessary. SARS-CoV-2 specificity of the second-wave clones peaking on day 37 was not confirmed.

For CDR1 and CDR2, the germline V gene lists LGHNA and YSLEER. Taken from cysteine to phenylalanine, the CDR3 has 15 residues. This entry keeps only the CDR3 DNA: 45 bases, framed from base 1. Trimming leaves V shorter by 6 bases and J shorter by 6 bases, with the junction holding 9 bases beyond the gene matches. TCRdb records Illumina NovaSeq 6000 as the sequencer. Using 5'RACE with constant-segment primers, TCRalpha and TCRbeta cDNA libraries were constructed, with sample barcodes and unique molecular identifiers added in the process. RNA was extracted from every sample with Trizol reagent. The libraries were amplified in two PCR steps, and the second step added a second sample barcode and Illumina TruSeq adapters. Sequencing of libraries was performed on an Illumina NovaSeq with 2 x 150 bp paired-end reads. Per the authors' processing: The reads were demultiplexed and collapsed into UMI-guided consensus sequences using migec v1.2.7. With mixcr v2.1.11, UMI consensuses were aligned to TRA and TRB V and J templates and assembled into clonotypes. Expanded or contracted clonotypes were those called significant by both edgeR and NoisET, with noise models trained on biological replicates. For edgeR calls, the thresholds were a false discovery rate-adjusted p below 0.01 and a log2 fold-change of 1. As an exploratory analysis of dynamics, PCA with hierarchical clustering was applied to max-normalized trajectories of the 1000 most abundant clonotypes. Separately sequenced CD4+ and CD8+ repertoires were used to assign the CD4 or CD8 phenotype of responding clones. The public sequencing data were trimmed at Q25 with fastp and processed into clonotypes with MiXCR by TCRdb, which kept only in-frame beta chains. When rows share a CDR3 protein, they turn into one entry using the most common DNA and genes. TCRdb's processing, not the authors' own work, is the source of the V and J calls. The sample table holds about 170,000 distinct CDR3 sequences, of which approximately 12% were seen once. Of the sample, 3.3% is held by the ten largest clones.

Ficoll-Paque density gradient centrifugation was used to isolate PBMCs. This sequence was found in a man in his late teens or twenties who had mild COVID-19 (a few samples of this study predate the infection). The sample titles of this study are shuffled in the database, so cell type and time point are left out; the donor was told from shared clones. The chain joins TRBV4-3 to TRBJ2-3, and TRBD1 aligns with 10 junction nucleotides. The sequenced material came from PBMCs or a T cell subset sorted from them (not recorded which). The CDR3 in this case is CASSPRGTGADTQYF. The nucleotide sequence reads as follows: TGCGCCAGCAGTCCCCGAGGGACAGGGGCCGATACGCAGTATTTT.